The sequence of this TCR beta chain was determined in a study of blood T cell repertoires in COVID-19. Sequencing used immunoSEQ multiplex PCR; TCRdb keeps in-frame clones, though not all of them. The table records about 300,000 clones, approximately 91% of them present only once. Germline V gives CDR1 SNHLY, CDR2 FYNNEI. V lost 6 bases to trimming and J lost 3 bases, with 18 bases between them. The CDR3 has 16 residues. This receptor was identified in a woman aged 30 to 39 with COVID-19, enrolled during active disease. The rearrangement joins TRBV2 to TRBJ1-5, with D possibly matching TRBD1 (5 bases). Source material: peripheral blood. CDR3 sequence (DNA): TGTGCCAGCAGCGACATTGGCAGGGAGGACAATCAGCCCCAGCATTTT. Its protein product is CASSDIGREDNQPQHF.